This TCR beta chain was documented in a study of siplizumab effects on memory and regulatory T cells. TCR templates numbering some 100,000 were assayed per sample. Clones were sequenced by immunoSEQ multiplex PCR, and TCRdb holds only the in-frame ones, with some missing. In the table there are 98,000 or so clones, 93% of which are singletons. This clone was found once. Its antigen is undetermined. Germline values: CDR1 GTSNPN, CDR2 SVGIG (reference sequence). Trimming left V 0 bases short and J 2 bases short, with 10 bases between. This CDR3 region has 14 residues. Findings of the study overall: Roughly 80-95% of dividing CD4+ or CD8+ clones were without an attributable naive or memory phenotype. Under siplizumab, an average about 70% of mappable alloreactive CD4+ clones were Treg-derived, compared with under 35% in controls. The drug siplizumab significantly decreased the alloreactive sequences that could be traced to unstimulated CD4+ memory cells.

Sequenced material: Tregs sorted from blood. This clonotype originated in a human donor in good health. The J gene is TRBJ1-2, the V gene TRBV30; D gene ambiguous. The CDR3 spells CAWSVEIGNYGYTF. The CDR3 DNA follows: TGTGCCTGGAGTGTCGAAATTGGAAACTATGGCTACACCTTC. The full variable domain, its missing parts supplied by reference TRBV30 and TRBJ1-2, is SQTIHQWPATLVQPVGSPLSLECTVEGTSNPNLYWYRQAAGRGLQLLFYSVGIGQISSEVPQNLSASRPQDRQFILSSKKLLLSDSGFYLCAWSVEIGNYGYTFGSGTRLTVV.